Presented here are 6 T cell receptor beta chains from one specimen sequenced in a study of T-cell reconstitution after alpha-beta-depleted transplantation in children. The TCRbeta library incorporated unique molecular identifiers. TCRdb re-analysed the PCR reads in MiXCR, keeping a single row per CDR3 protein. The sample yields fewer than 1 million distinct CDR3 sequences, approximately 15% seen once. The input for sequencing was PBMCs, mostly from graft donor cells, taken 360 days after TCRalphabeta/CD19-depleted stem cell transplant. The receptors originated from a male patient younger than 18 who had a stem cell transplant for acute lymphoblastic leukemia, so the T cells may come from the graft donor.

This clonotype was observed a few times. The gene calls are TRBV29-1 and TRBJ2-5; D is uncertain. Trimming shortened V by 4 bases and J by 7 bases, and 7 bases separated the two germline ends. Germline V gene lookup returns CDR1 SQVTM and CDR2 ANQGSEA. The CDR3 is made up of 10 amino acids. The CDR3 spells CSVGDGTQYF. The CDR3 coding sequence is TGCAGCGTTGGCGATGGGACCCAGTACTTC.

The chain uses TRBV7-7 and TRBJ2-1, with D perhaps matching TRBD1 or TRBD2 (6 bases each). The CDR3 covers 14 residues. Trimming left V 0 bases short and J 8 bases short, with 11 bases between. Germline V CDR1 and CDR2: SSHAT, FNYEAQ (reference sequence). This CDR3 reads CASSLAVGGDEQFF. The CDR3 DNA is TGTGCCAGCAGCTTAGCAGTCGGGGGCGATGAGCAGTTCTTC.

As DNA, the CDR3 is TGCGCCAGCAGCCAAGATTCGACAGGGGATCCCCTCCTCGATTTCGGGCAGTACTTC. This codes for CASSQDSTGDPLLDFGQYF. V gene TRBV4-1 combines with J gene TRBJ2-7, with 8 bases lining up with TRBD1. The V gene's germline CDR1 is MGHRA and CDR2 YSYEKL. The CDR3 is 19 residues long. V trimming: 0 bases; J trimming: 9 bases; junction bases outside the gene matches: 22.

This chain uses TRBV21-1 with TRBJ2-7; the table's D call, TRBD1, has no DNA check behind it. TRBV21-1 is given as a pseudogene. The CDR3 is 17 residues long. CDR3: CASSHRARQVLTYEQYF. CDR3 DNA sequence: TGTGCCAGCAGCCATCGGGCCCGACAGGTTCTAACCTACGAGCAGTACTTC.

The chain carries TRBV27 and TRBJ2-7; 10 bases agree with TRBD1. Germline CDR1 is MNHEY and CDR2 is SMNVEV (reference sequence). This CDR3 comprises 14 residues. J lost 5 bases, V lost 6 bases, and 7 bases had no gene match. The CDR3, as DNA: TGTGCCAGCAGCACCACCGGGACAGGGGACGAGCAGTACTTC. Its protein product is CASSTTGTGDEQYF.

The chain employs TRBV12-3 or TRBV12-4 and TRBJ2-4; D is perhaps TRBD2 (5 bases). V was shortened by 3 bases and J by 0 bases, with 9 bases between the two germline ends. The CDR3 length is 15 residues. CDR3 sequence reads: CASSFVGLAKNIQYF. CDR3 DNA sequence: TGTGCCAGCAGTTTTGTCGGACTAGCCAAAAACATTCAGTACTTC.